Listed below are T cell receptor beta chains from one sample, sequenced in a study of T cells in Graves' hyperthyroidism and ophthalmopathy. MiXCR was run by TCRdb on the multiplex PCR reads, yielding one entry per CDR3 protein. The sample holds roughly 510,000 distinct CDR3 sequences, over 45% seen once. The sample taken for sequencing was peripheral blood or thyroid tissue (not recorded which). The receptor set was obtained from an adult woman with Graves' disease, either hyperthyroidism or ophthalmopathy (not recorded which). The CDR3 runs from the conserved cysteine through the conserved F or W. The D gene is left open where the match is weak. For some rows the clone size is stated as once, few or many, or as a class when expanded; others skip it.

v_call,j_call,clone_size,d_call,cdr3_aa,cdr3_nt
TRBV12-3/TRBV12-4,TRBJ2-6,NA,NA,CASSYGESGANVLTF,TGTGCCAGCAGTTACGGGGAGTCTGGGGCCAACGTCCTGACTTTC
TRBV10-1,TRBJ2-7,NA,TRBD2,CASSPSSGRNEQYF,TGCGCCAGCAGCCCTAGTAGCGGGAGGAACGAGCAGTACTTC
TRBV7-2,TRBJ1-3,many,TRBD1,CASSPEGGGTIYF,TGTGCCAGCAGCCCCGAAGGGGGCGGCACCATATATTTT
TRBV6-5,TRBJ1-4,NA,TRBD1,CASSPGTGGKLFF,TGTGCCAGCAGCCCCGGGACAGGGGGAAAACTGTTTTTT
TRBV10-3,TRBJ2-7,NA,NA,CAISEQVDPYEQYF,TGTGCCATCAGTGAACAGGTCGATCCCTACGAGCAGTACTTC
TRBV29-1,TRBJ2-7,NA,NA,CSVVPGNSYEQYF,TGCAGCGTCGTGCCGGGCAACTCCTACGAGCAGTACTTC
TRBV19,TRBJ1-4,once,NA,CASRLGQSLMLELFF,TGTGCCAGTAGACTCGGACAGTCGTTAATGTTGGAACTGTTTTTT
TRBV12-3/TRBV12-4,TRBJ2-2,NA,NA,CASSLLQANTGELFF,TGTGCCAGCAGTTTATTGCAGGCTAACACCGGGGAGCTGTTTTTT
TRBV9,TRBJ2-7,NA,TRBD2,CASSGTSGTGIYLTYEQYF,TGTGCCAGCAGCGGAACTAGCGGGACGGGGATCTATTTGACCTACGAGCAGTACTTC
TRBV6-6,TRBJ1-1,many,TRBD1,CASSTRQGMNTEAFF,TGTGCCAGCAGTACCCGACAGGGAATGAACACTGAAGCTTTCTTT
TRBV7-8,TRBJ2-1,NA,NA,CASSLVRAGRTRNEQFF,TGTGCCAGCAGCTTAGTTCGGGCAGGGAGGACGAGGAATGAGCAGTTCTTC
TRBV2,TRBJ1-5,few,NA,CASTKSSIQPQHF,TGTGCCAGCACAAAAAGTTCGATTCAGCCCCAGCATTTT
TRBV10-1,TRBJ2-5,NA,TRBD2,CASSEASGIEETQYF,TGCGCCAGCAGTGAGGCTAGCGGAATAGAAGAGACCCAGTACTTC
TRBV25-1,TRBJ2-1,NA,TRBD1,CASSEYARGQGEGEQFF,TGTGCCAGCAGTGAATATGCTAGGGGACAGGGAGAGGGTGAGCAGTTCTTC
TRBV29-1,TRBJ2-5,few,NA,CSVEDTGKQETQYF,TGCAGCGTTGAAGATACAGGGAAACAAGAGACCCAGTACTTC
TRBV24-1,TRBJ1-5,NA,TRBD1,CATSDSDRGRGDQPQHF,TGTGCCACCAGTGATTCCGACAGGGGACGTGGCGATCAGCCCCAGCATTTT
TRBV5-8,TRBJ1-5,many,NA,CASSLGVNDDQPQHF,TGTGCCAGCAGCTTGGGGGTGAATGATGATCAGCCCCAGCATTTT
TRBV6-1,TRBJ1-4,many,NA,CASRSGNEKLFF,TGTGCCAGCAGATCGGGGAATGAAAAACTGTTTTTT
TRBV10-3,TRBJ2-7,once,TRBD2,CAISDGLAGGPGEQYF,TGTGCCATCAGTGATGGACTAGCGGGAGGGCCTGGCGAGCAGTACTTC
TRBV20-1,TRBJ2-7,few,NA,CSARGRAGHEQYF,TGCAGTGCCAGAGGACGGGCAGGACACGAGCAGTACTTC
TRBV5-1,TRBJ2-5,once,NA,CASSLTGDQETQYF,TGCGCCAGCAGCTTAACCGGGGATCAAGAGACCCAGTACTTC
TRBV19,TRBJ1-6,NA,NA,CASSRGQRHSPLHF,TGTGCCAGTTCCCGTGGACAGAGGCATTCACCCCTCCACTTT
TRBV7-8,TRBJ2-7,many,TRBD2,CASSPWTSGTYEQYF,TGTGCCAGCAGCCCGTGGACTAGCGGAACCTACGAGCAGTACTTC
TRBV6-6,TRBJ1-1,NA,NA,CASSSPGESGTEAFF,TGTGCCAGCAGTTCCCCAGGGGAATCAGGCACTGAAGCTTTCTTT
TRBV11-2,TRBJ2-6,NA,NA,CASSPEAGLGSSGANVLTF,TGTGCCAGCTCACCAGAGGCAGGCCTGGGGAGCTCTGGGGCCAACGTCCTGACTTTC
TRBV12-3/TRBV12-4,TRBJ1-1,many,TRBD1,CASSLQTGGTEAFF,TGTGCCAGCAGTTTACAGACAGGGGGTACTGAAGCTTTCTTT
TRBV6-1,TRBJ1-2,NA,NA,CASSEGPGVGYGYTF,TGTGCCAGCAGTGAAGGTCCAGGGGTAGGCTATGGCTACACCTTC
TRBV29-1,TRBJ1-1,many,TRBD1,CSVKYRGDTEAFF,TGCAGCGTCAAGTACAGGGGCGACACTGAAGCTTTCTTT
TRBV12-3/TRBV12-4,TRBJ2-5,many,NA,CASGGFQETQYF,TGTGCCAGTGGGGGATTTCAAGAGACCCAGTACTTC
TRBV6-2/TRBV6-3,TRBJ1-5,few,NA,CASSPPGHSLTVNQPQHF,TGTGCCAGCAGCCCCCCGGGACACTCTCTAACCGTTAATCAGCCCCAGCATTTT
TRBV7-8,TRBJ2-5,NA,NA,CASSLGISRQETQYF,TGTGCCAGCAGCTTAGGGATTAGCCGCCAAGAGACCCAGTACTTC
TRBV7-9,TRBJ1-1,NA,TRBD1,CASSPGTGTPNTEAFF,TGTGCCAGCAGCCCCGGGACAGGGACCCCAAACACTGAAGCTTTCTTT
TRBV12-3/TRBV12-4,TRBJ2-5,many,TRBD2,CASSLILAGTQYF,TGTGCCAGCAGTTTAATCCTAGCGGGGACCCAGTACTTC
TRBV20-1,TRBJ2-7,NA,NA,CSVGSGLYEQYF,TGCAGTGTTGGTAGCGGCCTCTACGAGCAGTACTTC
TRBV29-1,TRBJ2-7,NA,NA,CSATDRAYEQYF,TGCAGCGCCACAGACCGGGCCTACGAGCAGTACTTC
TRBV2,TRBJ1-2,NA,TRBD1,CASSAQGAGDYGYTF,TGTGCCAGCAGTGCACAGGGGGCTGGGGACTATGGCTACACCTTC
TRBV20-1,TRBJ1-1,NA,NA,CGARPGTANTETFF,TGCGGTGCTAGACCAGGGACCGCGAACACTGAGACTTTCTTT
TRBV5-4,TRBJ1-5,many,NA,CASSLGPDQPQHF,TGTGCCAGCAGCTTGGGGCCGGATCAGCCCCAGCATTTT
TRBV9,TRBJ2-7,NA,TRBD1,CASSKGTAAYEQYF,TGTGCCAGCAGCAAGGGGACAGCGGCCTACGAGCAGTACTTC
TRBV7-2,TRBJ1-1,NA,NA,CASGSGGAEAFF,TGTGCCAGCGGTAGCGGGGGCGCAGAAGCTTTCTTT
TRBV11-2,TRBJ1-2,many,NA,CASSQTSWGYTF,TGTGCCAGCAGCCAGACGAGTTGGGGCTACACCTTC
TRBV7-9,TRBJ1-4,NA,NA,CASSTFTDPNEKLFF,TGCGCCAGCAGCACATTCACAGATCCTAATGAAAAACTGTTTTTT
TRBV20-1,TRBJ1-5,NA,NA,CSARSAIQALNQPQHF,TGCAGTGCTAGATCAGCGATACAGGCCCTCAATCAGCCCCAGCATTTT
TRBV20-1,TRBJ2-5,NA,TRBD2,CSAVSGRTAQETQYF,TGCAGTGCTGTGAGCGGGAGGACAGCCCAAGAGACCCAGTACTTC
TRBV5-1,TRBJ2-5,NA,NA,CASSLPDQETQYF,TGCGCCAGCAGCTTACCAGATCAAGAGACCCAGTACTTC
TRBV7-3,TRBJ1-2,many,NA,CASSLDGLHGYTF,TGTGCCAGCAGCCTGGACGGACTGCATGGCTACACCTTC
TRBV15,TRBJ2-7,few,TRBD1,CATSREQGSDEQYF,TGTGCCACCAGCAGAGAACAGGGGAGTGACGAGCAGTACTTC
TRBV7-9,TRBJ2-7,NA,NA,CASSLVGQHYEQYF,TGTGCCAGCAGCTTAGTGGGACAACACTACGAGCAGTACTTC
TRBV5-1,TRBJ2-7,NA,TRBD2,CASSLWSGRAGYEQYF,TGCGCCAGCAGCTTGTGGAGCGGGAGGGCCGGGTACGAGCAGTACTTC
TRBV19,TRBJ1-5,few,NA,CASSMILILHSNQPQHF,TGTGCCAGTAGTATGATTCTGATCCTACATAGCAATCAGCCCCAGCATTTT